The rows below give T cell receptor beta chains drawn from one sample of a study of Ad26.COV2.S vaccination and SARS-CoV-2 variants. The protocol was immunoSEQ multiplex PCR, while the TCRdb copy is restricted to in-frame clones and leaves out a portion. Counted here are hundreds of thousands of clones, roughly nine tenths occurring once; the ten biggest clones make up over 2.5%. Sequencing used peripheral blood, obtained in a trial of Ad26.COV2.S vaccine versus placebo. These receptors were taken from a person between 18 and 59 years old who received the Ad26.COV2.S COVID-19 vaccine or a placebo. The CDR3 runs from the conserved cysteine through the conserved F or W. Each record gives: CDR3 DNA, CDR3 protein, V gene, J gene, D gene, clone size. D genes are given only for firm matches. Some rows have no size entry. The others give once, few or many, or a class for an expanded clone.

TGTGCCAGCAGCTGGGACTTTAATTCACCCCTCCACTTT	CASSWDFNSPLHF	TRBV28	TRBJ1-6	-	-
TGTGCCAGCAGCCAATTTAGCGGGAGCGAGACCCAGTACTTC	CASSQFSGSETQYF	TRBV9	TRBJ2-5	TRBD2	-
TGCGCCAGCAGCCGACTGACTAGCGGGGGATACGAGCAGTACTTC	CASSRLTSGGYEQYF	TRBV4-1	TRBJ2-7	TRBD2	-
TGTGCCAGCAGCTTACAGGGGGCGATCACTGAAGCTTTCTTT	CASSLQGAITEAFF	TRBV7-2	TRBJ1-1	TRBD1	-
TGTGCCAGTAGTATCGGTGGGAACATTCAGTACTTC	CASSIGGNIQYF	TRBV19	TRBJ2-4	-	-
TGCGCCAGCAGCTTGGAAGGACAGGGGGCGTCGGGGGCCAACGTCCTGACTTTC	CASSLEGQGASGANVLTF	TRBV5-1	TRBJ2-6	TRBD1	-
TGCAGCGTTGAAAATAGGGAGACCCAGTACTTC	CSVENRETQYF	TRBV29-1	TRBJ2-5	-	-
TGTGCCAGCAGCTTATCAAATACGCAGTATTTT	CASSLSNTQYF	TRBV7-2	TRBJ2-3	-	once
TGTGCCAGCAGTCTTAGTGCCAACGTCCTGACTTTC	CASSLSANVLTF	TRBV2	TRBJ2-6	-	-
TGTGCCAGCAGCCCCGGTAAGGCCTATGGCTACACCTTC	CASSPGKAYGYTF	TRBV28	TRBJ1-2	-	-
TGTGCCATCAGTGAGAGTCGGAATTCACCCCTCCACTTT	CAISESRNSPLHF	TRBV10-3	TRBJ1-6	-	-
TGCGCCAGCAGCTTGCTCCTGACTACTTTTTCGAAGCGGGCTTTCTTT	CASSLLLTTFSKRAFF	TRBV5-1	TRBJ1-1	-	-
TGTGCCAGCAGCGACCACCCGGGACAGCTTGAAAAACTGTTTTTT	CASSDHPGQLEKLFF	TRBV9	TRBJ1-4	TRBD1	few
TGTGCCAGCGTGAGCGGGAGTTTTATAGATACGCAGTATTTT	CASVSGSFIDTQYF	TRBV2	TRBJ2-3	TRBD2	-
TGCGCCAGCAGCTTATCCTCAACTAGGAACGGGTATGAGCAGTTCTTC	CASSLSSTRNGYEQFF	TRBV5-1	TRBJ2-1	-	-
TGTGCCAGTAGTATAGGGGGCTGGACCTACGAGCAGTACTTC	CASSIGGWTYEQYF	TRBV19	TRBJ2-7	-	-
TGTGCCAGCAGCCAAGGGTTGGCTGAGACCCAGTACTTC	CASSQGLAETQYF	TRBV3-1/TRBV3-2	TRBJ2-5	-	-
TGTGCCAGTAAGGCAGGGGGCAACACCGGGGAGCTGTTTTTT	CASKAGGNTGELFF	TRBV19	TRBJ2-2	TRBD1	-
TGTGCCAGCAGTTTAAAGGGGCGCTGGGAGACCCAGTACTTC	CASSLKGRWETQYF	TRBV27	TRBJ2-5	-	-
TGTGCCAGCTCACCACTGGGACAGGGGCTCTACGAGCAGTACTTC	CASSPLGQGLYEQYF	TRBV18	TRBJ2-7	TRBD1	-
TGTGCCAGCAGCGTAGGTTTAAGCGCCCATCAGCCCCAGCATTTT	CASSVGLSAHQPQHF	TRBV5-6	TRBJ1-5	-	-
TGTGCCAGCAGTTTAGTTGGGACAGGGAACACCGGGGAGCTGTTTTTT	CASSLVGTGNTGELFF	TRBV27	TRBJ2-2	TRBD1	-